This entry concerns a single T cell receptor (beta chain). These data belong to a study of technical replicates of blood from several donors. There are 16 residues in the CDR3. V lost 5 bases to trimming and J lost 0 bases, with 17 bases between them. From germline, CDR1 is GTSNPN and CDR2 SVGIG (reference sequence). TCRdb's table, derived via immunoSEQ multiplex PCR, lists solely in-frame clones and lacks some. The repertoire holds over 60,000 clones, roughly 93% seen once, with 0.2% to 0.3% in the top ten. This TCR was recovered from a human donor in good health. The specimen was T cells isolated from PBMCs. The chain links TRBV30 to TRBJ2-1; a possible D gene is TRBD2 (7 bases). CDR3 protein: CAWGGWRGSSYNEQFF. For the CDR3, the DNA is TGTGCCTGGGGGGGCTGGCGGGGGAGCTCCTACAATGAGCAGTTCTTC.